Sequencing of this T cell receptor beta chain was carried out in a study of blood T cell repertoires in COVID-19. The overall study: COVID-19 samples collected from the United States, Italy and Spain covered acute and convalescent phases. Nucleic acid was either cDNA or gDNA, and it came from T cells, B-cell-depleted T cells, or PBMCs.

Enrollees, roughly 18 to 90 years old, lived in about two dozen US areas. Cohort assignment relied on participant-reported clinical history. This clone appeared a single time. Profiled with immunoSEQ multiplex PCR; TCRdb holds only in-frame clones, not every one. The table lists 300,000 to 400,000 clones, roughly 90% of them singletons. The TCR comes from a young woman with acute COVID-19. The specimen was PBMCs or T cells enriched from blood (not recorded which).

The CDR3: CASSPRTGYMDGYTF. CDR3 DNA: TGTGCCAGCTCACCCCGGACAGGGTATATGGATGGCTACACCTTC. The chain combines TRBV18 with TRBJ1-2; 8 positions agree with TRBD1. This CDR3 is built from 15 residues. CDR1 KGHSH and CDR2 LQKENI come from the germline V gene. With V trimmed by 3 bases and J by 6 bases, 9 bases remained unmatched.